A few counts support the clone carrying this T cell receptor beta chain. The antigen is not known. This sample stems from a study of identical twins. The CDR3 totals 14 residues. CDR1 and CDR2 (germline): SGHTA, FQGNSA. Trimming took 0 bases from V and 5 from J, leaving 11 bases between them. TCRdb used MiXCR to reprocess the 5' RACE reads, holding one entry per CDR3 protein. The data contain 250,000 to 300,000 distinct CDR3 sequences, roughly 9.8% of them singletons. Study results and caveats: Beta clonotypes that were abundant in cord blood contained fewer insertions, a pattern absent from memory repertoires.

These data were likewise used in another study, on yellow fever vaccine responses in identical twins. Per that paper: Reports say the vaccine T cell response in twins looked partly convergent and partly personalized.

The TCR was taken from a woman between 18 and 29 years old in good health. The chain employs TRBV7-2 and TRBJ2-7; tentatively, D is TRBD2 (7 bases). The source material was CD8+ T cells sorted from blood. The DNA for the CDR3 is TGTGCCAGCAGCTTAGCGAGGGGGGGCAACGAGCAGTACTTC. It yields the protein CASSLARGGNEQYF.